This TCR beta chain stems from a study of blood T cell repertoires in COVID-19. About the research overall: Specimens from acute and convalescent COVID-19 originated in the United States, Italy and Spain. The cDNA or gDNA used as material had been derived from T cells, B-cell-depleted T cells, or PBMCs.

Authors' methods: Counts of nucleated cells, estimated from reference gene primer amplification, were obtained. Profiled with immunoSEQ multiplex PCR; TCRdb holds only in-frame clones, not every one. The V and J calls and clone size are taken from that table; D and trimming were inferred from the DNA. This sample has roughly 290,000 clones, with 90% found just once. The Seattle patients joined while their infection was active and were tracked longitudinally afterward. A word on this clone: The same CDR3 arises from other DNA sequences in this sample as well.

Sequencing input: peripheral blood. This TCR came from a woman aged 25 to 39 with COVID-19, enrolled during active disease.

Here the CDR3 reads CATSDRTGGNQPQHF. CDR3 coding DNA: TGTGCCACCAGTGATCGGACAGGGGGCAATCAGCCCCAGCATTTT. This chain joins TRBV24-1 and TRBJ1-5; TRBD1 aligns across 9 bases. V trimming: 3 bases; J trimming: 2 bases; junction bases outside the gene matches: 1. The germline CDR1 and CDR2 sequences are KGHDR and SFDVKD. This CDR3 contains 15 residues.